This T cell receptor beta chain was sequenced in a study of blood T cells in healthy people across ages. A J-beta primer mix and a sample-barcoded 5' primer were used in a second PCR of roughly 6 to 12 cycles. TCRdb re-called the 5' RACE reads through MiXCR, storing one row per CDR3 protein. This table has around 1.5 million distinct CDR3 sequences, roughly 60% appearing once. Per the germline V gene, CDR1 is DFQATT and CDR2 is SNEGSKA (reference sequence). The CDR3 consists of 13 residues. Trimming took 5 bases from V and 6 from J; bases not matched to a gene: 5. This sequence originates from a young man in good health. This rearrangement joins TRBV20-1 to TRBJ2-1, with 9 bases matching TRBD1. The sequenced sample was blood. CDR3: CSASRDRVNEQFF. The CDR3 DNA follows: TGCAGTGCTTCCCGGGACAGGGTCAATGAGCAGTTCTTC.